This T cell receptor beta chain is from a study of blood T cell repertoires in COVID-19. For the study at large: COVID-19 samples from acute and convalescent phases originated in the United States, Italy and Spain. The analysed material was cDNA or gDNA that came from T cells, B-cell-depleted T cells, or PBMCs.

The data were produced by immunoSEQ multiplex PCR, yet TCRdb's version contains in-frame clones alone and is incomplete. The sample has about 220,000 clones; more than 75% are singletons. V lost 6 bases, J lost 1 base, and 2 bases stayed unmatched. Germline lookup yields CDR1 ENHRY and CDR2 SYGVKD. The CDR3 consists of 14 residues. This chain joins TRBV10-3 and TRBJ2-3; TRBD1 agrees at 9 bases. The source of this sequence is a man between 35 and 55 years old with active or convalescent COVID-19. What was sequenced was peripheral blood. CDR3 loop: CAISWTGGTDTQYF. The CDR3 coding sequence is TGTGCCATCAGCTGGACAGGGGGCACAGATACGCAGTATTTT.